This TCR beta chain emerged from a study of blood T cells in healthy people across ages. Worth noting for this clonotype: The junction departs from germline at one end; a sequencing error may be responsible.

With a J-beta primer mix and a sample-barcoded 5' primer, a second PCR ran about 6 to 11 cycles. Each CDR3 protein is one row after TCRdb ran MiXCR on the 5' RACE reads. The sample has more than 1,400,000 distinct CDR3 sequences, 40% to 50% seen once; the top ten hold 6.5% to 10%. This CDR3 region has 14 residues. The germline gives CDR1 SGHDN, CDR2 FVKESK. The sequence was obtained from a young woman in good health. The sequenced sample consisted of blood. V is TRBV14 and J is TRBJ2-3; tentatively, D is TRBD1 (5 bases). For the CDR3, the DNA is TGTGCCCGCAGCCAAGAGCAGGGCCCAGATACGCAGTATTTT. This gives the protein CARSQEQGPDTQYF. Filled out from reference TRBV14 and TRBJ2-3, the complete variable domain reads EAGVTQFPSHSVIEKGQTVTLRCDPISGHDNLYWYRRVMGKEIKFLLHFVKESKQDESGMPNNRFLAERTGGTYSTLKVQPAELEDSGVYFCARSQEQGPDTQYFGPGTRLTVL.